These T cell receptor beta chains were read from a single sample in a study of cytomegalovirus exposure and HLA in healthy donors. Profiling relied on immunoSEQ multiplex PCR, and the TCRdb table lists in-frame clones only, not all of them. This table holds roughly 180,000 clones, about three quarters found once. Sequencing was done on a sample of PBMCs. The receptors were gathered from a man aged 45 to 65 in good health and CMV-seropositive. The CDR3 runs from the conserved cysteine through the conserved F or W. A D gene is named only where the DNA matches it firmly.

TRBV6-5,TRBD1,TRBJ1-1,CASSTRTGEAFF
TRBV4-3,.,TRBJ2-5,CASSQAPRQAPYGEETQYF
TRBV2,TRBD1,TRBJ2-4,CASSERGGENIQYF
TRBV28,.,TRBJ1-1,CASRHDILNTEAFF
TRBV5-6,TRBD1,TRBJ1-5,CASSLGTGSAQPQHF
TRBV6-5,.,TRBJ1-5,CASSSLGANQPQHF
TRBV7-9,.,TRBJ1-1,CASSLTDSEAFF
TRBV4-2,.,TRBJ2-5,CASSQRTAGSRHTGGQETQYF
TRBV4-1,.,TRBJ2-7,CASSQDRQERFYEQYF
TRBV7-2,.,TRBJ1-1,CASSLVSVGSTEAFF
TRBV28,TRBD2,TRBJ2-2,CASSLGGPGTGELFF
TRBV29-1,.,TRBJ1-5,CSVGTGNQPQHF
TRBV5-1,TRBD2,TRBJ2-5,CASRASGVEPQYF
TRBV5-8,TRBD1,TRBJ1-1,CASSRDGTVFTEAFF
TRBV18,.,TRBJ1-1,CASSPNVGQMNTEAFF
TRBV15,TRBD1,TRBJ1-4,CATSKTPGTGELFF
TRBV9,TRBD1,TRBJ2-1,CASRAGTGIDNEQFF
TRBV2,.,TRBJ1-4,CASSFGGFNEKLFF
TRBV7-6,TRBD1,TRBJ2-1,CASSLAVLPTGSSYNEQFF
TRBV25-1,.,TRBJ2-1,CASAPGRDNEQFF
TRBV28,.,TRBJ2-2,CASSPTTVNTGELFF
TRBV7-9,.,TRBJ2-3,CASSPGLSTDTQYF
TRBV18,.,TRBJ1-1,CASSPPDTEAFF
TRBV11-2,.,TRBJ2-2,CASSLVGLRGTGELFF
TRBV10-3,TRBD1,TRBJ1-1,CAISGRTGNTEAFF
TRBV6-1,.,TRBJ1-4,CASRRTATNEKLFF
TRBV6-4,TRBD1,TRBJ1-2,CASSDNPSKGAGYGYTF
TRBV19,TRBD1,TRBJ1-6,CASTGTENSPLHF
TRBV7-8,TRBD1,TRBJ1-2,CASSLGTGYGGYTF
TRBV2,.,TRBJ1-4,CASSEWFKAANEKLFF
TRBV28,.,TRBJ1-1,CATNIPNTEAFF
TRBV2,TRBD1,TRBJ1-1,CASSFDRALFF
TRBV6-5,TRBD1,TRBJ1-3,CASTRDRGQGNTIYF
TRBV27,.,TRBJ2-1,CASSRQSQNNEQFF
TRBV28,.,TRBJ1-6,CASTRVSYNSPLHF
TRBV14,.,TRBJ2-5,CASSQAQIGQEGETQYF
TRBV2,.,TRBJ1-4,CASRRTRGRATNEKLFF
TRBV6-1,.,TRBJ2-3,CASSEQGPDTQYF